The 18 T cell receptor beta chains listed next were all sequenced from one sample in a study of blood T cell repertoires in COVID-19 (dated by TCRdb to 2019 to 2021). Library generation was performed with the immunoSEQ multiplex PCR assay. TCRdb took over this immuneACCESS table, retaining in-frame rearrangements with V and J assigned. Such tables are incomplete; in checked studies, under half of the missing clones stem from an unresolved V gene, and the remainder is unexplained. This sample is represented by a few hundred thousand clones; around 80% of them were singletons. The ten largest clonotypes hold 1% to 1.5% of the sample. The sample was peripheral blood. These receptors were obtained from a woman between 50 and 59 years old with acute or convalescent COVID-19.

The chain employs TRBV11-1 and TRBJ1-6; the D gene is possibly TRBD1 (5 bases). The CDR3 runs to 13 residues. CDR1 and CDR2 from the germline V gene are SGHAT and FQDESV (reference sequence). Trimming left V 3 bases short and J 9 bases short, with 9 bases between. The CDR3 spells CASSFSQGSPLHF. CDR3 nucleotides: TGTGCCAGCAGCTTTTCCCAGGGTTCACCCCTCCACTTT.

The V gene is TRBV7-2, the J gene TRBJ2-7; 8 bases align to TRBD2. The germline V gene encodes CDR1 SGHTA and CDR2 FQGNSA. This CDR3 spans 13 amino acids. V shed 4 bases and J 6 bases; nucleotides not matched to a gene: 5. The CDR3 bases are TGTGCCAGCAGCTCTCGGGAGGGAGCCGAGCAGTACGTC. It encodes CASSSREGAEQYV.

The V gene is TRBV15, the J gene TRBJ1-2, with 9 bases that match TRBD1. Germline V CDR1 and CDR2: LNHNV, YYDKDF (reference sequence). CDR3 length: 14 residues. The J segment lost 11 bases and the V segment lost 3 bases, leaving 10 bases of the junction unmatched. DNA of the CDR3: TGTGCCACCAGCAGGGACGGGACAGGGACCGGATACACCTTC. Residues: CATSRDGTGTGYTF.

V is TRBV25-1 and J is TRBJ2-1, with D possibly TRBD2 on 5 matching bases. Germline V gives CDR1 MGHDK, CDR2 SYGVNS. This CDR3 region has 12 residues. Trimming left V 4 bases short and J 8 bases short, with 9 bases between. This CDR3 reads CASSAPSYEQFF. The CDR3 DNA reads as TGTGCCAGCAGTGCCCCTAGCTATGAGCAGTTCTTC. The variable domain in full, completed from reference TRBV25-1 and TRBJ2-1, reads EADIYQTPRYLVIGTGKKITLECSQTMGHDKMYWYQQDPGMELHLIHYSYGVNSTEKGDLSSESTVSRIRTEHFPLTLESARPSHTSQYLCASSAPSYEQFFGPGTRLTVL.

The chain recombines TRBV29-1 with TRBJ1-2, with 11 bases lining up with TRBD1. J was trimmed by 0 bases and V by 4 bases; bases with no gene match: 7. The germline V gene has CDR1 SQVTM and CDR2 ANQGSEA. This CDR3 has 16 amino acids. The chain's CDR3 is CSVVRDRGGTNYGYTF. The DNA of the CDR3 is TGCAGCGTTGTACGGGACAGGGGGGGGACTAACTATGGCTACACCTTC. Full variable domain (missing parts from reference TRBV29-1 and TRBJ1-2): SAVISQKPSRDICQRGTSLTIQCQVDSQVTMMFWYRQQPGQSLTLIATANQGSEATYESGFVIDKFPISRPNLTFSTLTVSNMSPEDSSIYLCSVVRDRGGTNYGYTFGSGTRLTVV.

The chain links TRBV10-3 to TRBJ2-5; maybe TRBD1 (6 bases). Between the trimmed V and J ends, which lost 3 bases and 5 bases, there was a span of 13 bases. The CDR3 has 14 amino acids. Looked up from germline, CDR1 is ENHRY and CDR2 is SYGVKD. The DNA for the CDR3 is TGTGCCATCAGTGACTCCAGACAGGACGAGACCCAGTACTTC. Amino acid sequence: CAISDSRQDETQYF.

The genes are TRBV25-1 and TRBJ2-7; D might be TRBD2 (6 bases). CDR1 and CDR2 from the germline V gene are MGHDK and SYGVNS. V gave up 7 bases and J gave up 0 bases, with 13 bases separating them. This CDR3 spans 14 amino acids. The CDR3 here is CASTPAGASYEQYF. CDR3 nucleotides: TGTGCCAGCACTCCAGCGGGTGCCTCCTACGAGCAGTACTTC.

The CDR3 loop is CASSQGAGGTDTQYF. The CDR3 DNA follows: TGCGCCAGCAGCCAGGGGGCGGGAGGGACAGATACGCAGTATTTT. The chain recombines TRBV5-1 with TRBJ2-3; weak D call: TRBD2 (9 bases). The germline V gene encodes CDR1 SGHRS and CDR2 YFSETQ. Trimming pared 4 bases from V and 3 bases from J, leaving 15 bases between. The CDR3 extends over 15 amino acids.

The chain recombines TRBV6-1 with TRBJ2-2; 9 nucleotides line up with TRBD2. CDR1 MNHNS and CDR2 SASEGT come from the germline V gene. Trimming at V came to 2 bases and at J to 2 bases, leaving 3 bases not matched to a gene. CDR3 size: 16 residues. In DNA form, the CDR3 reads TGTGCCAGCAGTGAATATAGCGGGGGTAACACCGGGGAGCTGTTTTTT. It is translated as CASSEYSGGNTGELFF.

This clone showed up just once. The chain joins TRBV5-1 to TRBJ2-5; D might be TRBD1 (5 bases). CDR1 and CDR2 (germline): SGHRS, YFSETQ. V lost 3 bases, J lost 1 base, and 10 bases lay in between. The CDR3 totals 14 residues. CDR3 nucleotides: TGCGCCAGCAGCTCCAGGGCCTTCCAAGAGACCCAGTACTTC. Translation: CASSSRAFQETQYF. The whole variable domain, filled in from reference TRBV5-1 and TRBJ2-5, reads KAGVTQTPRYLIKTRGQQVTLSCSPISGHRSVSWYQQTPGQGLQFLFEYFSETQRNKGNFPGRFSGRQFSNSRSEMNVSTLELGDSALYLCASSSRAFQETQYFGPGTRLLVL.

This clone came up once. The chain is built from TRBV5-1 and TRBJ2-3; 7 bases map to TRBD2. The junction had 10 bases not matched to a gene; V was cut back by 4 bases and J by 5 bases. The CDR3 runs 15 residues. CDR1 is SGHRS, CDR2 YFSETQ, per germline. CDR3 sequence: CASSEGGVGGDTQYF. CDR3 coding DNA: TGCGCCAGCAGCGAGGGAGGGGTCGGAGGAGATACGCAGTATTTT.

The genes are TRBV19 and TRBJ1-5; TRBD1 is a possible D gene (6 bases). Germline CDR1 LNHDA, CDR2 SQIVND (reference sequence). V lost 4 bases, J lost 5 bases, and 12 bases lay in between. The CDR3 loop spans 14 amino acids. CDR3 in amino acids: CASSTTGGDQPQHF. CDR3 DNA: TGTGCCAGTAGTACGACAGGCGGAGATCAGCCCCAGCATTTT. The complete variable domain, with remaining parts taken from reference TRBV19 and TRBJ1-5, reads DGGITQSPKYLFRKEGQNVTLSCEQNLNHDAMYWYRQDPGQGLRLIYYSQIVNDFQKGDIAEGYSVSREKKESFPLTVTSAQKNPTAFYLCASSTTGGDQPQHFGDGTRLSIL.

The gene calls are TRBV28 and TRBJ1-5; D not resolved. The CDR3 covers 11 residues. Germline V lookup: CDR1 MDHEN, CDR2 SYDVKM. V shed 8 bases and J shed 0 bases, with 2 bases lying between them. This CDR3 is CASYSNQPQHF. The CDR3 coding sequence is TGTGCCAGCTATAGCAATCAGCCCCAGCATTTT.

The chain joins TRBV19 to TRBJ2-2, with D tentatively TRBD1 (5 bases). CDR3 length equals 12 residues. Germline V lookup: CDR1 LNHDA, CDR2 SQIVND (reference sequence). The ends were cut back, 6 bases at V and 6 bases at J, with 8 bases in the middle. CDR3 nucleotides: TGTGCCAGTAGCACAGGTCCCGGGGAGCTGTTTTTT. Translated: CASSTGPGELFF.

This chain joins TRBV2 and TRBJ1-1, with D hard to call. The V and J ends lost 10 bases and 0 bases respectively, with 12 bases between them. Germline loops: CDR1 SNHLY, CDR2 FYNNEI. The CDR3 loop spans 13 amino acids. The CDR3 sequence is CATKREVNTEAFF. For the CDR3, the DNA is TGTGCCACCAAGCGGGAAGTGAACACTGAAGCTTTCTTT.

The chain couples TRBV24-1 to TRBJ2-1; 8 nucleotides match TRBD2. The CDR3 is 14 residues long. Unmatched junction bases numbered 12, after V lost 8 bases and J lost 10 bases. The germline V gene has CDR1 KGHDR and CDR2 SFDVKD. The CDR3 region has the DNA TGTGCCACCACCCCGACTAGCGATTTAAGAGAGCAGTTCTTC. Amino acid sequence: CATTPTSDLREQFF.

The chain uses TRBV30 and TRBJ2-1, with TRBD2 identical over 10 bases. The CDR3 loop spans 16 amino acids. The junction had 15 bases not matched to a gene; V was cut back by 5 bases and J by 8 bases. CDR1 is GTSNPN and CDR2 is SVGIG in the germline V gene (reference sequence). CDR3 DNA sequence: TGTGCCTGGTTTCCTAGCGGGAGTATGGGGTTCGATGAGCAGTTCTTC. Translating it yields CAWFPSGSMGFDEQFF.

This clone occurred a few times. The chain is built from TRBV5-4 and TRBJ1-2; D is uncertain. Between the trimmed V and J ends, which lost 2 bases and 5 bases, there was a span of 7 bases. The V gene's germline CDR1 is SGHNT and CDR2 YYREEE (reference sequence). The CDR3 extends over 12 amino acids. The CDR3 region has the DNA TGTGCCAGCAGCTTTCCGGGTTATGGCTACACCTTC. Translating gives CASSFPGYGYTF.